These 28 T cell receptor beta chains originate from one sample sequenced in a study of CD8+CD57+ T cells in acquired aplastic anemia. Genomic DNA provided the template from which TCR beta VDJ and CDR3 profiles were obtained. TCRdb re-called the reads through MiXCR, storing one row per CDR3 protein. The data hold about 420,000 distinct CDR3 sequences, with 55% to 75% observed a single time. Sequenced material: sorted CD4+, CD8+, or CD8+CD57+ T cells (not recorded which) from PBMCs. The receptors here all came from a human donor in good health, serving as a control.

The V call is TRBV6-5, the J call TRBJ1-4; D ambiguous. Trimming stripped 9 bases from V and 3 bases from J, with 14 bases between. Germline-derived CDR1 and CDR2 are MNHEY and SVGAGI. The CDR3 is 14 residues long. The CDR3 DNA follows: TGTGCCAGTAAAATCACCGCGGCTAATGAAAAACTGTTTTTT. Its translation is CASKITAANEKLFF.

The rearrangement links TRBV4-3 to TRBJ1-2, with a tentative D call TRBD1 (6 bases). Germline V gives CDR1 LGHNA, CDR2 YSLEER. Trimming removed 6 bases from V and 4 bases from J, with 21 bases in between. The CDR3 covers 16 residues. CDR3 sequence reads: CASRGTSGGAGYGYTF. The CDR3 DNA reads as TGCGCCAGCAGAGGGACTAGCGGGGGCGCTGGCTATGGCTACACCTTC.

Comment on this clonotype: The germline gene is not matched at one end of the junction; a read error may be the cause. The chain employs TRBV7-9 and TRBJ1-2; no firm D call. Germline assignment: CDR1 SEHNR and CDR2 FQNEAQ (reference sequence). This CDR3 has 14 amino acids. The CDR3 DNA sequence: TGTGCCAGCAGTCACGTGGCGGGGTTTGGCTGCACCTTCTTC. Translation: CASSHVAGFGCTFF.

In regard to this clonotype: Mismatch with germline at one junction end may stem from a read error. This sequence joins TRBV7-9 and TRBJ2-7, with D possibly being TRBD2 (5 bases). The CDR3 runs 13 residues. In germline, CDR1 is SEHNR, CDR2 FQNEAQ (reference sequence). The CDR3 coding sequence is TGTGCCAGGGAACACAGTCTCGGCAACGGGGAGCTGTTT. Amino acid sequence: CAREHSLGNGELF.

The V call is TRBV12-3 or TRBV12-4, the J call TRBJ1-5; D is uncertain. The CDR3 runs to 14 residues. Trimming cost V 8 bases and J 9 bases, with 20 bases left between them. CDR3 region: CASGCPGSSRPQHF. The CDR3 DNA reads TGTGCCAGCGGCTGTCCGGGGTCTTCTCGGCCCCAGCATTTT.

This clonotype was counted between two and nine times. One junction end does not reproduce the germline sequence, and a read error may be involved. This chain connects TRBV4-1 to TRBJ1-2, with D maybe TRBD1 (5 bases). Germline V gene lookup returns CDR1 MGHRA and CDR2 YSYEKL. The CDR3 extends over 12 amino acids. The CDR3 spells CASTATDYGYTF. The CDR3 DNA reads TGTGCCAGCACCGCGACAGATTATGGCTACACCTTC.

This clonotype was counted ten times or more. The V call is TRBV19, the J call TRBJ1-5; D is unclear. The CDR3 runs to 14 residues. Trimming pared 6 bases from V and 2 bases from J, leaving 11 bases between. CDR1 is LNHDA, CDR2 SQIVND, per germline (reference sequence). The CDR3 nucleotides are TGTGCCAGTAGAGACATTTATGGCAATCAGCCCCAGCATTTT. As protein: CASRDIYGNQPQHF.

This clonotype has at least ten counts. One end of the junction fails to match germline, which may point to a read error. The J gene is TRBJ2-5, the V gene TRBV2; D is uncertain. The CDR3 runs 13 residues. CDR1 and CDR2 from the germline V gene are SNHLY and FYNNEI. The CDR3 here is CASSKGLQETQYF. As DNA, the CDR3 is TGTGCAAGCAGCAAAGGGCTGCAAGAGACCCAGTACTTC. The entire variable domain, with the rest obtained from reference TRBV2 and TRBJ2-5, is as follows: EPEVTQTPSHQVTQMGQEVILRCVPISNHLYFYWYRQILGQKVEFLVSFYNNEISEKSEIFDDQFSVERPDGSNFTLKIRSTKLEDSAMYFCASSKGLQETQYFGPGTRLLVL.

V gene TRBV19 combines with J gene TRBJ1-5, with D possibly being TRBD1 (6 bases). The CDR3 runs to 16 residues. Germline assignment: CDR1 LNHDA and CDR2 SQIVND (reference sequence). The germline V and J ends were trimmed by 10 bases and 7 bases, with 26 bases remaining between them. CDR3 nucleotides: TGTGCCACGTCGCTTGGCGAGGACGGGGGGCTACAGCCCCAGCATTTT. Protein sequence: CATSLGEDGGLQPQHF.

The chain recombines TRBV15 with TRBJ1-1; D call uncertain. Trimming shortened V by 6 bases and J by 14 bases, and 25 bases separated the two germline ends. The CDR3 totals 14 residues. Germline V gene lookup returns CDR1 LNHNV and CDR2 YYDKDF (reference sequence). The CDR3 sequence is CATSRSTSGSGAFF. The DNA for the CDR3 is TGTGCCACCAGTAGATCGACCAGCGGGAGCGGAGCGTTCTTT.

This chain uses TRBV7-7 with TRBJ2-2; a possible D gene is TRBD2 (6 bases). V was clipped by 2 bases and J by 17 bases, with 24 bases between them. CDR1 SSHAT and CDR2 FNYEAQ come from the germline V gene (reference sequence). This CDR3 has 15 amino acids. The DNA of the CDR3 is TGTGCCAGCAGCTTACAGGGAGGTGGCGAGCAGTACTTCTTTTTT. Translation gives CASSLQGGGEQYFFF.

The rearrangement joins TRBV20-1 to TRBJ1-1; D gene ambiguous. The CDR3 spans 11 residues. Germline V gene lookup returns CDR1 DFQATT and CDR2 SNEGSKA (reference sequence). The V and J ends lost 0 bases and 14 bases respectively, with 13 bases between them. CDR3 loop: CSARDWRAAFF. The CDR3 DNA reads TGCAGTGCTAGAGACTGGCGAGCTGCATTCTTT.

V is TRBV5-4 and J is TRBJ2-5; D uncertain. CDR1 and CDR2 (germline): SGHNT, YYREEE (reference sequence). The CDR3 has 14 amino acids. V was clipped by 4 bases and J by 1 base, with 11 bases between them. DNA for the CDR3: TGTGCCAGCAGCCTGTACGGCACCCAAGAGACCCAGTACTTC. This gives the protein CASSLYGTQETQYF.

There are many counts of this clonotype. The chain couples TRBV7-2 to TRBJ1-4; 10 bases are shared with TRBD1. V shed 5 bases and J 8 bases; nucleotides not matched to a gene: 2. This CDR3 comprises 13 residues. CDR1 and CDR2 (germline): SGHTA, FQGNSA. The CDR3 DNA reads TGTGCCAGCAGCGGGACAGGGGACGAAAAACTGTTTTTT. Its translation: CASSGTGDEKLFF.

About this clonotype itself: This is likely a read error, given that the CDR3 carries no conserved phenylalanine or tryptophan at its end. No DNA is shown, since the ends of the CDR3 on it are uncertain; the CDR3 is the one TCRdb lists. This sequence joins TRBV2 and TRBJ2-7; the table's D call, TRBD1, has no DNA check behind it. The CDR3 region is 15 residues in length, termini included. The germline CDR1 and CDR2 sequences are SNHLY and FYNNEI. The CDR3 region is CASRKARITGELHFG.

V is TRBV7-2 and J is TRBJ2-3; 10 bases fit TRBD2. Germline V gene data show CDR1 as SGHTA and CDR2 as FQGNSA. The V segment lost 4 bases and the J segment 7 bases; nucleotides outside the gene matches: 11. The length of the CDR3 is 16 residues. The DNA for the CDR3 is TGTGCCAGCAGCTATAGCGGGGGGTCGGGGGAAAATACGCAGTATTTT. Amino acids: CASSYSGGSGENTQYF. Combining the CDR3 with reference TRBV7-2 and TRBJ2-3 gives the whole variable domain GAGVSQSPSNKVTEKGKDVELRCDPISGHTALYWYRQSLGQGLEFLIYFQGNSAPDKSGLPSDRFSAERTGGSVSTLTIQRTQQEDSAVYLCASSYSGGSGENTQYFGPGTRLTVL.

The rearrangement links TRBV20-1 to TRBJ1-1; 9 bases are shared with TRBD1. V shed 5 bases, J shed 4 bases, and the junction held 8 bases outside the gene matches. Germline-derived CDR1 and CDR2 are DFQATT and SNEGSKA (reference sequence). There are 14 residues in the CDR3. The DNA of the CDR3 is TGCAGTGCTGACCCGGGACAGGGAACCACTGAAGCTTTCTTT. Translating gives CSADPGQGTTEAFF.

About this clonotype: Compared with germline, one end of the junction differs, possibly owing to a read error. The rearrangement uses TRBV5-1 and TRBJ2-5; D possibly corresponds to TRBD1 (6 bases). The CDR3 totals 16 residues. The germline CDR1 and CDR2 sequences are SGHRS and YFSETQ. The CDR3 coding sequence is TGTGCCACCAGCGGAGACAGGCTGCCCGGGCAGGAGACCCAGTACTTC. It yields the protein CATSGDRLPGQETQYF.

The chain combines TRBV3-1 with TRBJ2-5; 7 bases are shared with TRBD1. This CDR3 is built from 16 residues. CDR1 and CDR2 (germline): LGHDT, YNNKEL (reference sequence). With V trimmed by 1 base and J by 4 bases, 9 bases remained unmatched. The CDR3 DNA reads as TGTGCCAGCAGCCAAGGGCAAACAGGGGTTGTAGAGACCCAGTACTTC. Translating gives CASSQGQTGVVETQYF.

This clonotype was observed at least ten times. The rearrangement uses TRBV7-2 and TRBJ1-5; possible D gene TRBD1, 6 bases. This CDR3 region has 18 residues. Per germline, CDR1 SGHTA and CDR2 FQGNSA. Trimming took 2 bases from V and 1 from J, leaving 18 bases between them. The CDR3 nucleotides are TGTGCCAGCAGCTTAATTAGTGGCGGCAGGGGAAGCAATCAGCCCCAGCATTTT. It specifies CASSLISGGRGSNQPQHF.

This clonotype was observed many times. The rearrangement links TRBV7-9 to TRBJ1-4; TRBD1 is a possible D gene (6 bases). This CDR3 comprises 17 residues. Trimming left V 5 bases short and J 2 bases short, with 18 bases between. Germline values: CDR1 SEHNR, CDR2 FQNEAQ (reference sequence). The CDR3 is CASSPGTGFRTNEKLFF. The CDR3, as DNA: TGTGCCAGCAGCCCAGGAACAGGGTTTCGCACTAATGAAAAACTGTTTTTT.

This clonotype was recorded many times. This chain connects TRBV7-2 to TRBJ2-3; D unclear. This CDR3 spans 12 amino acids. The V gene's germline CDR1 is SGHTA and CDR2 FQGNSA. The V end lost 4 bases, the J end lost 4 bases, and 6 bases lay between the germline ends. CDR3: CASSSPPDTQYF. DNA of the CDR3: TGTGCCAGCAGCTCCCCCCCAGATACGCAGTATTTT.

The rearrangement uses TRBV12-5 and TRBJ1-2; 9 bases agree with TRBD1. V was pared by 3 bases and J by 8 bases, with 10 bases of the junction left unmatched. CDR1 and CDR2 from the germline V gene are LGHNT and FRNRAP. There are 15 residues in the CDR3. In nucleotides, the CDR3 is TGTGCTAGTGGTTTTGTACCGGGGACAGGGAACGGCTACACCTTC. Its protein product is CASGFVPGTGNGYTF.

The genes are TRBV6-5 and TRBJ1-1, with TRBD1 matching 7 bases. J was trimmed by 1 base and V by 2 bases; bases with no gene match: 4. This CDR3 is built from 15 residues. Germline CDR1 and CDR2: MNHEY and SVGAGI. CDR3 in amino acids: CASSYQGQQNTEAFF. The CDR3 bases are TGTGCCAGCAGTTACCAGGGACAGCAGAACACTGAAGCTTTCTTT.

Many counts were recorded for this clonotype. CDR3 DNA: TGTGCCAGCAGCAGAGGGGTTTCGGTAGATACGCAGTATTTT. Protein: CASSRGVSVDTQYF. V and J are TRBV7-9 and TRBJ2-3; D may match TRBD1 or TRBD2 (5 bases each). V was clipped by 5 bases and J by 5 bases, with 14 bases between them. The CDR3 runs 14 residues. CDR1 and CDR2 from the germline V gene are SEHNR and FQNEAQ (reference sequence).

CDR3 sequence: CSARDLTQRDEQYF. The CDR3 DNA follows: TGCAGTGCTAGAGATCTCACCCAGCGCGACGAGCAGTACTTC. V is TRBV20-1 and J is TRBJ2-7; D is ambiguous. The germline V gene encodes CDR1 DFQATT and CDR2 SNEGSKA (reference sequence). The CDR3 totals 14 residues. The V and J ends lost 0 bases and 5 bases respectively, with 14 bases between them.

The V and J genes are TRBV7-7 and TRBJ2-3; D is possibly TRBD1 or TRBD2 (6 bases each). The V gene's germline CDR1 is SSHAT and CDR2 FNYEAQ (reference sequence). This CDR3 spans 13 amino acids. The V end lost 5 bases, the J end lost 10 bases, and 16 bases lay between the germline ends. CDR3 coding DNA: TGTGCCAGCAGCCCCGGGGCAGGGGAGGCGCAGTATTTT. This sequence encodes CASSPGAGEAQYF.

A remark on this clonotype: The junction shows a germline mismatch at one end, possibly a read error. The chain employs TRBV7-7 and TRBJ1-3; D is ambiguous. The CDR3 covers 13 residues. CDR1 and CDR2 (germline): SSHAT, FNYEAQ (reference sequence). For the CDR3, the DNA is TGTGCTAGCAGCCTCGAGATTGGAAACACCATATATTTT. Translation: CASSLEIGNTIYF.